This T cell receptor (beta chain) comes out of a study of blood T cell repertoires in COVID-19. The CDR3 totals 15 residues. J was trimmed by 2 bases and V by 9 bases; bases with no gene match: 13. Per the germline V gene, CDR1 is LNHDA and CDR2 is SQIVND (reference sequence). Here immunoSEQ multiplex PCR was the method, and the copy in TCRdb shows in-frame clones only, minus some. The sample holds about 66,000 clones, around 84% seen once. The chain uses TRBV19 and TRBJ2-7; TRBD1 agrees at 7 bases. Sequenced sample: peripheral blood. The receptor's source is a middle-aged man with active COVID-19. CDR3 amino acids: CASSSIFQGAYEQYF. The CDR3 region has the DNA TGTGCCAGCTCTAGTATCTTTCAGGGGGCCTACGAGCAGTACTTC.